This T cell receptor (beta chain) was profiled in a study of T cell responses to AZD1222 COVID-19 vaccine. TCRdb's copy holds only in-frame clones and misses some; the assay was immunoSEQ multiplex PCR. The sample records roughly 120,000 clones, about 90% being singletons. Per germline, CDR1 MDHEN and CDR2 SYDVKM. CDR3 size: 15 residues. V lost 2 bases and J lost 13, with 20 bases in between. General study points: Donors, mostly white British, included more females; clonal diversity was possibly underestimated.

Of note for this clone: Its antigen is unidentified.

The sequence was obtained from an adult in good health. The rearrangement links TRBV28 to TRBJ1-4, with unresolved D. Sequencing was performed on peripheral blood, taken on day 0 of AZD1222 vaccination. The CDR3 DNA reads as TGTGCCAGCAGTTTAGGGAGTGCGCCTGAACAAGGACTGTTTTTT. It codes for CASSLGSAPEQGLFF.